This T cell receptor beta chain was documented in a study of blood T cell repertoires in COVID-19. For the study at large: Samples came from the United States, Italy and Spain, spanning acute and convalescent COVID-19. The analysed material was cDNA or gDNA that came from T cells, B-cell-depleted T cells, or PBMCs.

In the study's own analysis: Using reference gene primer amplification, nucleated cell counts were estimated. Sequencing was performed with immunoSEQ multiplex PCR; in TCRdb, only in-frame clones are kept and a portion is missing. V and J calls and clone size are those listed in that table; D and trimming were worked out from the DNA. Found here are roughly 700,000 clones, about 90% of them singletons; the top ten hold approximately 0.25%. Source material: peripheral blood. The receptor was isolated from a woman between 18 and 29 years old with acute or convalescent COVID-19.

The CDR3 coding sequence is TGTGCCAGCAGCCTGCCGGGACAGCTAATCTACACCTTC. This gives the protein CASSLPGQLIYTF. The chain uses TRBV7-8 and TRBJ1-2, with 7 bases that match TRBD1. The CDR3 covers 13 residues. Germline V CDR1 and CDR2: SGHVS, FQNEAQ. V lost 5 bases and J lost 10; bases outside the gene matches: 10.